This entry is about one TCR beta chain. Its specific antigen is unknown. There are no base qualities to consult, and no much larger clone falls within one base. Enrolling through a virtual design, the prospective study's participants ranged in age from roughly 18 to 90 years and lived across around 25 United States geographic areas. In the prospective study, participants were assigned to cohorts based on the clinical history participants reported in a screening survey and a study questionnaire. A participant counted as exposed if, within 2 weeks of entering the study, that participant had been in contact with someone who had a PCR-confirmed or clinician-diagnosed COVID-19 case. In the prospective study, whole blood, serum and a nasopharyngeal or oropharyngeal swab were collected from each participant by mobile phlebotomists. Additional blood draws and questionnaires over an approximately two-month period could optionally be provided by prospective study participants. Before DNA extraction, blood samples from the prospective study were shipped at room temperature or frozen.

This entry is derived from a study of blood T cell repertoires in COVID-19 (dated by TCRdb to about 2020). Regarding the complete study: The collaborator samples originated in the United States, Italy and Spain and spanned the acute and convalescent phases of COVID-19. A freely available public database, intended as a resource for researchers studying the immune response to SARS-CoV-2, is where the repertoires were released. The material from the prospective study consisted of cDNA or gDNA derived from T cells, B-cell-depleted T cells, or PBMCs. Where HLA class I and class II types were available, the types were taken from metadata supplied by the sample provider, not from assay-based typing. The samples were drawn from the first 160 participants of the ongoing ImmuneRACE study and from 1,254 subjects provided by 6 global collaborators. Nearly every sample came with metadata listing a de-identified subject ID, COVID-19 status, age in years and sex. Deeply sampled blood TCRbeta repertoires from subjects exposed to, actively infected with, or recovered from COVID-19 were included in the dataset.

TCRbeta CDR3 regions were amplified from genomic DNA using the immunoSEQ Assay, a bias-controlled multiplex PCR. As for how the authors treated the data: The number of nucleated cells in each sample was estimated from the amplification of reference gene primers within the assay. To quantify the absolute abundance of each unique TCRbeta CDR3 rearrangement, sequence reads were collapsed and filtered. For each sample, productive Simpson clonality was calculated by taking the square root of Simpson's diversity index across productive rearrangements. The immuneACCESS repertoire file appears here via TCRdb, limited to in-frame rearrangements. These files lack a portion of the clones; in checked studies, under half of the deficit traces to unresolved V genes, and the cause of the others is not known. V and J calls and clone size are those listed in that table; D and trimming were worked out from the DNA. The sample contains 350,000 to 450,000 clones, more than 85% of them found a single time. In total, the top ten clones hold roughly 0.9% of the sample.

From its cysteine to its phenylalanine, the CDR3 spans 10 amino acids. The sequence is cut down to CDR3 DNA, 30 bases in frame from base 1. CDR1 is given as SNHLY and CDR2 as FYNNEI, both from the germline V gene. V loses 5 bases, J loses 6 bases, and the germline ends lie 2 bases apart. Overall study outcomes, separate from this receptor: How much clinical and demographic metadata was included differed by source and by participant, and the metadata was provided uncurated.

This sequence uses TRBV2 and TRBJ2-4, with the D gene not confidently named. Material: PBMCs or T cells enriched from blood (not recorded which). The sequence was collected from a woman aged 40 to 49 who had been exposed to COVID-19. The DNA reads TGTGCCAGCAGTCGAAACATTCAGTACTTC. Translated, it gives CASSRNIQYF.